The 10 T cell receptor beta chains reported below all come from one sample, sequenced in a study of T cell responses to AZD1222 COVID-19 vaccine. Produced via immunoSEQ multiplex PCR; TCRdb's table is partial and in-frame only. Here the sample spans under 150,000 clones, 85% to 95% being singletons. This sample comprised peripheral blood, obtained on day 0 of AZD1222 vaccination. The receptors originated from an adult in good health.

J is TRBJ1-2 and V is TRBV27; D possibly corresponds to TRBD1 (5 bases). V was trimmed by 3 bases and J by 8 bases, leaving 13 bases between them. Germline V gene lookup returns CDR1 MNHEY and CDR2 SMNVEV (reference sequence). The CDR3 runs 13 residues. The CDR3 spells CASSFRQGEGYTF. The CDR3 DNA follows: TGTGCCAGCAGTTTTAGGCAGGGAGAAGGCTACACCTTC.

CDR3: CASSRDRWNTEAFF. In DNA form, the CDR3 reads TGTGCCAGCAGCCGGGACAGATGGAACACTGAAGCTTTCTTT. The rearrangement uses TRBV7-2 and TRBJ1-1; 7 nucleotides line up with TRBD1. CDR3 length equals 14 residues. V dropped 5 bases and J dropped 1; count of bases not matched to a gene: 4. CDR1 is SGHTA and CDR2 is FQGNSA in the germline V gene.

The chain couples TRBV4-1 to TRBJ2-7; D ambiguous. The CDR3 loop spans 15 amino acids. The germline V gene encodes CDR1 MGHRA and CDR2 YSYEKL. V lost 2 bases, J lost 3 bases, and 14 bases lay in between. CDR3 protein: CASSQQHRTSYEQYF. The CDR3, as DNA: TGCGCCAGCAGCCAACAACACCGGACGAGCTACGAGCAGTACTTC.

This chain uses TRBV11-2 with TRBJ1-1, with D hard to call. Germline CDR1 is SGHAT and CDR2 is FQNNGV. The CDR3 length is 16 residues. With 4 bases removed from V and 0 bases from J, the gap between germline ends came to 15 bases. CDR3 protein: CASSSGRPYMNTEAFF. In DNA, the CDR3 is TGTGCCAGCAGCTCCGGTCGTCCTTACATGAACACTGAAGCTTTCTTT.

The CDR3 loop is CASSEGSGRRYGYTF. The CDR3 coding sequence is TGCGCCAGCAGTGAGGGGTCGGGACGGCGCTATGGCTACACCTTC. This sequence joins TRBV10-2 and TRBJ1-2; TRBD1 is a possible D gene (5 bases). V shed 2 bases and J shed 4 bases, with 14 bases lying between them. From germline, CDR1 is WSHSY and CDR2 SAAADI. The CDR3 runs to 15 residues.

CDR3 in DNA: TGTGCCAGCAGCTTTGGACCGCGGGGTGAGCAGTACTTC. Amino acid sequence: CASSFGPRGEQYF. J is TRBJ2-7 and V is TRBV11-3; weak D call: TRBD2 (6 bases). The germline gives CDR1 SGHNT, CDR2 YENEEA. The CDR3 is 13 amino acids. V was clipped by 3 bases and J by 7 bases, with 13 bases between them.

The rearrangement joins TRBV6-5 to TRBJ2-6; D is unclear. Germline V gene sequence: CDR1 MNHEY, CDR2 SVGAGI. Trimming left V 9 bases short and J 3 bases short, with 3 bases between. The CDR3 has 11 residues. The CDR3 loop reads CASGGANVLTF. The CDR3 bases are TGTGCCAGTGGTGGGGCCAACGTCCTGACTTTC.

V usage is TRBV9 and J usage is TRBJ2-2; the D gene is possibly TRBD1 (7 bases). This CDR3 is 16 amino acids long. V lost 3 bases, J lost 2 bases, and 14 bases lay in between. Germline values: CDR1 SGDLS, CDR2 YYNGEE. For the CDR3, the DNA is TGTGCCAGCAGCGCAAGACAGGGAGGTAACACCGGGGAGCTGTTTTTT. The encoded protein is CASSARQGGNTGELFF. The full variable domain, with the rest looked up from reference TRBV9 and TRBJ2-2, is DSGVTQTPKHLITATGQRVTLRCSPRSGDLSVYWYQQSLDQGLQFLIQYYNGEERAKGNILERFSAQQFPDLHSELNLSSLELGDSALYFCASSARQGGNTGELFFGEGSRLTVL.

This chain links TRBV4-3 with TRBJ2-1; 12 nucleotides match TRBD2. Per the germline V gene, CDR1 is LGHNA and CDR2 is YSLEER. The CDR3 has 18 amino acids. The junction had 7 bases not matched to a gene; V was cut back by 0 bases and J by 4 bases. The CDR3 spells CASSQDHSSGGGYNEQFF. The DNA for the CDR3 is TGCGCCAGCAGCCAAGATCATTCTAGCGGGGGGGGTTACAATGAGCAGTTCTTC.

J is TRBJ1-3 and V is TRBV7-8; TRBD1 might be the D (5 bases). CDR3 length: 15 residues. Per the germline V gene, CDR1 is SGHVS and CDR2 is FQNEAQ. Trimming removed 6 bases from V and 3 bases from J, with 15 bases in between. Here the CDR3 reads CASSGGRGGGNTIYF. The CDR3 DNA reads TGTGCCAGCAGTGGGGGACGTGGCGGTGGAAACACCATATATTTT.